These 21 T cell receptor beta chains were all obtained from the same sample, sequenced in a study of T-cell memory formation after mild COVID-19 (dated by TCRdb to the early 2020s). Library preparation was by 5' RACE. The reads were generated on an Illumina NovaSeq 6000. TCRdb reprocessing: public reads trimmed at Q25 with fastp, clones called with MiXCR, in-frame beta chains kept. Rows with one shared CDR3 protein collapse into an entry with the most common genes and DNA. This sample lists about 430,000 distinct CDR3 sequences; approximately 19% were detected once. 20% to 25% of the sample is in the top ten clones. Sequencing was done on a sample of PBMCs or a T cell subset sorted from them (not recorded which). Receptors were obtained from a man between 18 and 29 years old who had mild COVID-19 (a few samples of this study predate the infection). The sample titles of this study are shuffled in the database, so cell type and time point are left out; the donor was told from shared clones.

This clonotype was seen many times. An end of the junction does not agree with germline; a read error may underlie this. The chain's CDR3 is CASSTSDSTDTQYF. CDR3 nucleotides: TGCGCCAGCAGTACCTCGGACAGCACTGATACGCAGTATTTT. J is TRBJ2-3 and V is TRBV5-1; TRBD1 might be the D (6 bases). The germline CDR1 and CDR2 sequences are SGHRS and YFSETQ. CDR3 length: 14 residues.

This clonotype appeared a few times. The chain uses TRBV24-1 and TRBJ1-1; possible D gene TRBD1, 5 bases. The CDR3 spans 15 residues. From germline, CDR1 is KGHDR and CDR2 SFDVKD. V gave up 4 bases and J gave up 1 base, with 12 bases separating them. The DNA of the CDR3 is TGTGCCACCAGTGACCCCGGGACCGGGAACACTGAAGCTTTCTTT. It is translated as CATSDPGTGNTEAFF.

This clonotype was counted many times. The J gene is TRBJ1-1, the V gene TRBV7-3, with D maybe TRBD1 (6 bases). Germline CDR1 SGHTA, CDR2 FQGTGA. V was clipped by 2 bases and J by 5 bases, with 9 bases between them. The CDR3 runs 13 residues. The CDR3 sequence: CASSLDRFTEAFF. In nucleotides, the CDR3 is TGTGCCAGCAGCTTAGACAGGTTTACTGAAGCTTTCTTT.

This chain connects TRBV5-1 to TRBJ2-3, with 8 bases that match TRBD2. The CDR3 contains 15 residues. Trimming removed 1 base from V and 2 bases from J; junction bases left unmatched: 3. The V gene's germline CDR1 is SGHRS and CDR2 YFSETQ. The CDR3 coding sequence is TGCGCCAGCAGCTTGTCGGGGGGGGTCACAGATACGCAGTATTTT. It encodes CASSLSGGVTDTQYF.

This clonotype showed up just a few times. V usage is TRBV7-2 and J usage is TRBJ1-2; D perhaps matches TRBD1 (5 bases). This CDR3 has 17 amino acids. Germline assignment: CDR1 SGHTA and CDR2 FQGNSA. V was shortened by 0 bases and J by 8 bases, with 22 bases between the two germline ends. The CDR3 loop is CASSLALFRSEGWGYTF. In DNA, the CDR3 is TGTGCCAGCAGCTTAGCGCTTTTCAGGAGCGAGGGGTGGGGCTACACCTTC.

This clonotype has just a few counts. The V and J genes are TRBV7-2 and TRBJ2-3; possible D gene TRBD1, 5 bases. Germline values: CDR1 SGHTA, CDR2 FQGNSA. The CDR3 consists of 16 residues. Trimming stripped 6 bases from V and 3 bases from J, with 19 bases between. In DNA form, the CDR3 reads TGTGCCAGCAGTCTTGGTGGGGCAGGGTGGACAGATACGCAGTATTTT. This translates into CASSLGGAGWTDTQYF. The whole variable domain, filled in from reference TRBV7-2 and TRBJ2-3, reads GAGVSQSPSNKVTEKGKDVELRCDPISGHTALYWYRQSLGQGLEFLIYFQGNSAPDKSGLPSDRFSAERTGGSVSTLTIQRTQQEDSAVYLCASSLGGAGWTDTQYFGPGTRLTVL.

This clonotype was detected a few times. This chain uses TRBV28 with TRBJ2-5; D is perhaps TRBD2 (5 bases). Trimming cost V 5 bases and J 2 bases, with 12 bases left between them. Germline CDR1 reads MDHEN; CDR2 reads SYDVKM. This CDR3 is built from 14 residues. The CDR3 here is CASSAPGWQETQYF. In DNA, the CDR3 is TGTGCCAGCAGTGCTCCGGGGTGGCAAGAGACCCAGTACTTC.

This chain links TRBV7-2 with TRBJ2-7, with a tentative D call TRBD1 (6 bases). Germline CDR1 reads SGHTA; CDR2 reads FQGNSA. CDR3 size: 15 residues. V was pared by 5 bases and J by 2 bases, with 16 bases between. This chain's CDR3 is CASSTSYRETYEQYF. CDR3 DNA: TGTGCCAGCAGCACCTCGTACAGGGAAACCTACGAGCAGTACTTC.

V usage is TRBV4-1 and J usage is TRBJ2-3; perhaps TRBD2 as D (5 bases). CDR3 size: 16 residues. Germline values: CDR1 MGHRA, CDR2 YSYEKL. Trimming shortened V by 3 bases and J by 0 bases, and 13 bases separated the two germline ends. CDR3 nucleotide sequence: TGCGCCAGCAGCCATGAACCGGGGTCGAGCACAGATACGCAGTATTTT. Protein product: CASSHEPGSSTDTQYF.

This chain uses TRBV4-1 with TRBJ1-2; D gene unclear. The length of the CDR3 is 15 residues. Germline V gene data show CDR1 as MGHRA and CDR2 as YSYEKL. Trimming removed 4 bases from V and 2 bases from J, with 14 bases in between. CDR3 sequence: CASSLREAGNYGYTF. CDR3 coding DNA: TGCGCCAGCAGCCTTAGGGAGGCTGGGAACTATGGCTACACCTTC.

This clonotype was counted ten times or more. This chain links TRBV5-1 with TRBJ1-5; D is unclear. Trimming shortened V by 0 bases and J by 6 bases, and 7 bases separated the two germline ends. This CDR3 comprises 13 residues. The germline V gene encodes CDR1 SGHRS and CDR2 YFSETQ. CDR3 amino acids: CASSLDGSQPQHF. The CDR3 nucleotides are TGCGCCAGCAGCTTGGACGGGAGTCAGCCCCAGCATTTT.

The V and J genes are TRBV23-1 and TRBJ1-5; the match to TRBD1 covers 10 bases. TRBV23-1 counts as an open reading frame of uncertain function. The junction had 4 bases not matched to a gene; V was cut back by 3 bases and J by 5 bases. This CDR3 contains 15 residues. The CDR3 loop is CASSHMDRGDQPQHF. The CDR3 bases are TGCGCCAGCAGTCACATGGACAGGGGGGATCAGCCCCAGCATTTT.

This clonotype was recorded many times. This chain uses TRBV2 with TRBJ2-7, with 9 bases aligning to TRBD1. The trim removed 5 bases at V and 5 bases at J, leaving 4 bases unmatched. This CDR3 comprises 13 residues. CDR1 and CDR2 (germline): SNHLY, FYNNEI. The CDR3 region is CASSRDREDEQYF. CDR3 DNA: TGTGCCAGCAGTCGGGACAGGGAAGACGAGCAGTACTTC. Full variable domain (outside the CDR3, taken from reference TRBV2 and TRBJ2-7): EPEVTQTPSHQVTQMGQEVILRCVPISNHLYFYWYRQILGQKVEFLVSFYNNEISEKSEIFDDQFSVERPDGSNFTLKIRSTKLEDSAMYFCASSRDREDEQYFGPGTRLTVT.

The chain joins TRBV11-2 to TRBJ2-3; D gene ambiguous. The CDR3 is made up of 13 amino acids. Trimming removed 2 bases from V and 2 bases from J, with 5 bases in between. CDR1 SGHAT and CDR2 FQNNGV come from the germline V gene. CDR3 in DNA: TGTGCCAGCAGCTTAAGTCACACAGATACGCAGTATTTT. As protein: CASSLSHTDTQYF.

This chain uses TRBV2 with TRBJ2-1; D possibly matches TRBD1 or TRBD2 (6 bases each). Germline CDR1 is SNHLY and CDR2 is FYNNEI. Trimming removed 9 bases from V and 12 bases from J, with 12 bases in between. This CDR3 has 10 residues. CDR3 region: CARRGDRQFF. The DNA of the CDR3 is TGTGCCAGGAGGGGGGATCGGCAGTTCTTC.

This clonotype showed up many times. The chain is built from TRBV7-9 and TRBJ2-1, with TRBD2 matching over 9 bases. J was trimmed by 9 bases and V by 5 bases; bases with no gene match: 11. Germline V gene sequence: CDR1 SEHNR, CDR2 FQNEAQ (reference sequence). The length of the CDR3 is 15 residues. CDR3 in amino acids: CASSASSSGVGEQFF. The CDR3 DNA reads TGTGCCAGCAGCGCCTCGTCTAGCGGGGTAGGTGAGCAGTTCTTC.

The chain has TRBV19 and TRBJ2-7; TRBD2 is a possible D gene (6 bases). Germline loops: CDR1 LNHDA, CDR2 SQIVND (reference sequence). Between the trimmed V and J ends, which lost 7 bases and 3 bases, there was a span of 13 bases. The CDR3 runs to 13 residues. This chain's CDR3 is CASTQDGGYEQYF. The CDR3 coding sequence is TGTGCCAGTACTCAGGACGGGGGCTACGAGCAGTACTTC.

This clonotype was detected many times. The chain links TRBV18 to TRBJ2-1; D uncertain. Between the trimmed V and J ends, which lost 1 base and 5 bases, there was a span of 9 bases. Germline V lookup: CDR1 KGHSH, CDR2 LQKENI. CDR3 length: 14 residues. For the CDR3, the DNA is TGTGCCAGCTCACCACGGCGCAGCGACAATGAGCAGTTCTTC. Amino acids: CASSPRRSDNEQFF.

This clonotype has a handful of counts. As DNA, the CDR3 is TGCGCCAGCAGCTCTACAGGTTTTAATGAAAAACTGTTTTTT. Its protein product is CASSSTGFNEKLFF. This chain joins TRBV5-1 and TRBJ1-4, with D possibly TRBD1 on 5 matching bases. V lost 3 bases to trimming and J lost 4 bases, with 10 bases between them. CDR3 size: 14 residues. Looked up from germline, CDR1 is SGHRS and CDR2 is YFSETQ. The entire variable domain, with the rest obtained from reference TRBV5-1 and TRBJ1-4, is as follows: KAGVTQTPRYLIKTRGQQVTLSCSPISGHRSVSWYQQTPGQGLQFLFEYFSETQRNKGNFPGRFSGRQFSNSRSEMNVSTLELGDSALYLCASSSTGFNEKLFFGSGTQLSVL.

V usage is TRBV4-1 and J usage is TRBJ2-2; perhaps TRBD2 as D (6 bases). V was trimmed by 1 base and J by 4 bases, leaving 10 bases between them. This CDR3 spans 15 amino acids. From germline, CDR1 is MGHRA and CDR2 YSYEKL. The CDR3, as DNA: TGCGCCAGCAGCCAAGGGGTGCGGGGCACCGGGGAGCTGTTTTTT. Its protein product is CASSQGVRGTGELFF.

This clonotype was counted a few times. The chain has TRBV15 and TRBJ2-1; a possible D gene is TRBD2 (7 bases). CDR3 length: 16 amino acids. Germline V gene sequence: CDR1 LNHNV, CDR2 YYDKDF (reference sequence). V was cut by 0 bases and J by 5 bases, with 14 bases left in between. CDR3 sequence (DNA): TGTGCCACCAGCAGAGAACGGGGGGCGGCCCACAATGAGCAGTTCTTC. It specifies CATSRERGAAHNEQFF.